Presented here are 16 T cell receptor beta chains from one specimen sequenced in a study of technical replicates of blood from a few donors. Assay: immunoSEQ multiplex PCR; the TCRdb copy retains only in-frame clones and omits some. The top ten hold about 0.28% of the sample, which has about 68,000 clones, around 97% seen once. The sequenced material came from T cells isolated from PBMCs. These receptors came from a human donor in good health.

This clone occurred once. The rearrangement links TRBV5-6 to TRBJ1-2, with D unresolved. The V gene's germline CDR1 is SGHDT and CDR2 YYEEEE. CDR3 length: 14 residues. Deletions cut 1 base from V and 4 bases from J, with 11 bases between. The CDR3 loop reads CASSLQDSFYGYTF. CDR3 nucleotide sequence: TGTGCCAGCAGCTTGCAGGATTCTTTCTATGGCTACACCTTC. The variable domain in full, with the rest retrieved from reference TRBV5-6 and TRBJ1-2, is DAGVTQSPTHLIKTRGQQVTLRCSPKSGHDTVSWYQQALGQGPQFIFQYYEEEERQRGNFPDRFSGHQFPNYSSELNVNALLLGDSALYLCASSLQDSFYGYTFGSGTRLTVV.

The CDR3 sequence: CASSQMRDSGSGANVLTF. The CDR3 bases are TGCGCCAGCAGCCAAATGCGGGACTCAGGGTCTGGGGCCAACGTCCTGACTTTC. The chain uses TRBV4-1 and TRBJ2-6; D might be TRBD2 (6 bases). The germline V and J ends were trimmed by 2 bases and 1 base, with 15 bases remaining between them. The germline V gene has CDR1 MGHRA and CDR2 YSYEKL. The CDR3 totals 18 residues.

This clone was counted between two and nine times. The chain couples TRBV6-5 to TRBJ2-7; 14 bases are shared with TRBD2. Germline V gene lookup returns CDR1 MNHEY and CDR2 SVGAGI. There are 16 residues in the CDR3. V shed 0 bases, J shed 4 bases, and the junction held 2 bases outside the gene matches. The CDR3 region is CASSYSTSGRGYEQYF. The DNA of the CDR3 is TGTGCCAGCAGTTACTCGACTAGCGGGAGGGGGTACGAGCAGTACTTC.

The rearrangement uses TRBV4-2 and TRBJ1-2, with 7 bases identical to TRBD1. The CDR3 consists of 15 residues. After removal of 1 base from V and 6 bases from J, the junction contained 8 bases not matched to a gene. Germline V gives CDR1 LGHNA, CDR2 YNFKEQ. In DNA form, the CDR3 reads TGTGCCAGCAGCCAAGCCGAGACAGGGAGCGATGGCTACACCTTC. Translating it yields CASSQAETGSDGYTF.

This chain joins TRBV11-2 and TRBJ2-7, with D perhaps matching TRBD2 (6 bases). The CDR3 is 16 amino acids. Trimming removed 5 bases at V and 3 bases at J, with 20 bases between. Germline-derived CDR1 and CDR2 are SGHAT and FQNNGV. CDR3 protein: CASSPRWGSGVYEQYF. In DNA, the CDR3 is TGTGCCAGCAGCCCCCGGTGGGGGTCGGGAGTCTACGAGCAGTACTTC.

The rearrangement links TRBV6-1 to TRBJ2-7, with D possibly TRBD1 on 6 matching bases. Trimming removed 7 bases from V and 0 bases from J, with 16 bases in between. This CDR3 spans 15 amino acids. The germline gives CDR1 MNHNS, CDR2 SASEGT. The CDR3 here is CASKPLTGPSYEQYF. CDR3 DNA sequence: TGTGCCAGCAAGCCCTTGACAGGACCCTCCTACGAGCAGTACTTC.

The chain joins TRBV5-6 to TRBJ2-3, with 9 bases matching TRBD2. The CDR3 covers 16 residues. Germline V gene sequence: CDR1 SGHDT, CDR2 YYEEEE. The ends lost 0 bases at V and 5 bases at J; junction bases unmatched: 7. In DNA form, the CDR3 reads TGTGCCAGCAGCTTGGAATTAGCGGGAGTTCGAGATACGCAGTATTTT. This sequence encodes CASSLELAGVRDTQYF. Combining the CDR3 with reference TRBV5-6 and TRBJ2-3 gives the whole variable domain DAGVTQSPTHLIKTRGQQVTLRCSPKSGHDTVSWYQQALGQGPQFIFQYYEEEERQRGNFPDRFSGHQFPNYSSELNVNALLLGDSALYLCASSLELAGVRDTQYFGPGTRLTVL.

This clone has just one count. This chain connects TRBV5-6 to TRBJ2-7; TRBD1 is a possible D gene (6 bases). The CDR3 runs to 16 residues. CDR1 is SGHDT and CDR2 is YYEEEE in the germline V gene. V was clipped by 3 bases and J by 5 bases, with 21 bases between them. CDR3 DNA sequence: TGTGCCAGCAGCTCCTTACCTTTACAGGGCGCCCACGAGCAGTACTTC. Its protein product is CASSSLPLQGAHEQYF.

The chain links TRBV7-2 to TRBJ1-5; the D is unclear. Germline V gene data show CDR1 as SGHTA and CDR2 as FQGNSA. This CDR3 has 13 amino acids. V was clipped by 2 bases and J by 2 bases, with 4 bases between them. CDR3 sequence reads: CASSLRGNQPQHF. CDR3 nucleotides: TGTGCCAGCAGCTTACGGGGCAATCAGCCCCAGCATTTT.

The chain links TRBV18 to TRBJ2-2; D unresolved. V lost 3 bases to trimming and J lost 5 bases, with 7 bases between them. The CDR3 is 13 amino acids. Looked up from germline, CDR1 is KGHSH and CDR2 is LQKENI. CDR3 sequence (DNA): TGTGCCAGCTCACCGTTAAATACCGGGGAGCTGTTTTTT. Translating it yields CASSPLNTGELFF. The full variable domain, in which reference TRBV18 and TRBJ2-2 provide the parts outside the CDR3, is NAGVMQNPRHLVRRRGQEARLRCSPMKGHSHVYWYRQLPEEGLKFMVYLQKENIIDESGMPKERFSAEFPKEGPSILRIQQVVRGDSAAYFCASSPLNTGELFFGEGSRLTVL.

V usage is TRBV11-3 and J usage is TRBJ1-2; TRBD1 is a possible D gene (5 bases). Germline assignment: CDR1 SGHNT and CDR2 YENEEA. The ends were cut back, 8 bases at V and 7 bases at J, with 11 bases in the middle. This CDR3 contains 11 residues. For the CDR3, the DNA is TGTGCCAGCGGCCAGGGAGGTGGCTACACCTTC. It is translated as CASGQGGGYTF.

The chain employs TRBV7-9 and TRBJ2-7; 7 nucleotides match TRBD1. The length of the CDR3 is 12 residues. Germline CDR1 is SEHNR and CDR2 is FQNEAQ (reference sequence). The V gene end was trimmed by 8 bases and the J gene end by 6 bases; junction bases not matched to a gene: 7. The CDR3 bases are TGTGCCAGCGGTCAGACAGGGCCCGAGCAGTACTTC. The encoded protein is CASGQTGPEQYF.

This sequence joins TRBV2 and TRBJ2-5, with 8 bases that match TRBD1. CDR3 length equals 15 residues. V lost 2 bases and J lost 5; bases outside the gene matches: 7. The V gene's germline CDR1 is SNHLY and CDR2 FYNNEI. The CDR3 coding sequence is TGTGCCAGCAGTGAATCGCAGGGGGCGGGGGAGACCCAGTACTTC. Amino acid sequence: CASSESQGAGETQYF.

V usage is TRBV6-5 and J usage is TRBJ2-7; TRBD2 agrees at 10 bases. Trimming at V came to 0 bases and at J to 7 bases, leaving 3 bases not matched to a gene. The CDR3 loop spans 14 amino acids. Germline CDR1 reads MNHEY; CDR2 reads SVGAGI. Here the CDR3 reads CASSYSTSGEEQYF. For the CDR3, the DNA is TGTGCCAGCAGTTACTCAACTAGCGGGGAAGAGCAGTACTTC.

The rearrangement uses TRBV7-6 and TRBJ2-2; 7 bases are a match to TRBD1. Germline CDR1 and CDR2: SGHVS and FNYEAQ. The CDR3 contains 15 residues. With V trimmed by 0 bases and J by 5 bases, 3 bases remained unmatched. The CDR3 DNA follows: TGTGCCAGCAGCTTAGCGAAGGGACAGACCGGGGAGCTGTTTTTT. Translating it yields CASSLAKGQTGELFF. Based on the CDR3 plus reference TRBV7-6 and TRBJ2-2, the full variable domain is GAGVSQSPRYKVTKRGQDVALRCDPISGHVSLYWYRQALGQGPEFLTYFNYEAQQDKSGLPNDRFSAERPEGSISTLTIQRTEQRDSAMYRCASSLAKGQTGELFFGEGSRLTVL.

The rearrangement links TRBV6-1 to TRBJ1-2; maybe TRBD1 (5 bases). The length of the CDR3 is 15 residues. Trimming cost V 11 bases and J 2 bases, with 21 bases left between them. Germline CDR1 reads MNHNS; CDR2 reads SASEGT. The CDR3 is CAGHTLEGLNYGYTF. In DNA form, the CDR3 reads TGTGCCGGCCATACCTTGGAGGGGCTGAACTATGGCTACACCTTC.